This T cell receptor (beta chain) was observed in a study of OX40 agonist ivuxolimab in advanced cancers. Profiled with immunoSEQ multiplex PCR; TCRdb holds only in-frame clones, not every one. The table records 60,000 to 70,000 clones, more than 85% of them present only once. The germline V gene has CDR1 MNHNS and CDR2 SASEGT. CDR3 length: 12 residues. The V end was cut by 8 bases, the J end by 4 bases, with 11 bases between. The input for sequencing was CD4+ or CD8+ T cells sorted from blood, taken in a trial of the OX40 agonist ivuxolimab. The chain carries TRBV6-1 and TRBJ1-1; D is possibly TRBD1 (6 bases). The source of this sequence is an adult with an advanced solid tumor such as melanoma, head and neck, liver or kidney cancer. CDR3 region: CASQIGGTEAFF. For the CDR3, the DNA is TGTGCCAGCCAGATAGGGGGCACTGAAGCTTTCTTT.